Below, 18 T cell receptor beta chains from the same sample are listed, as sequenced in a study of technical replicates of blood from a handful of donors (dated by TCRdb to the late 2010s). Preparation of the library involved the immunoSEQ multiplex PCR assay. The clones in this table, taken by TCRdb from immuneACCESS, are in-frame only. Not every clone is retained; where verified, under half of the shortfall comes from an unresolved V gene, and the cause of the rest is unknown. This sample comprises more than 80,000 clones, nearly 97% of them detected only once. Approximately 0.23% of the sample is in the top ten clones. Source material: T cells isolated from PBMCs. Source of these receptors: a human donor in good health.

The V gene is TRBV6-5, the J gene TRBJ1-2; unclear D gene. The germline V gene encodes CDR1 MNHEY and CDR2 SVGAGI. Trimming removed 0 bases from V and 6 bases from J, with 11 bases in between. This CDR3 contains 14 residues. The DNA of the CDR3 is TGTGCCAGCAGTTACTCGCCCGGAGGGAATGGCTACACCTTC. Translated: CASSYSPGGNGYTF.

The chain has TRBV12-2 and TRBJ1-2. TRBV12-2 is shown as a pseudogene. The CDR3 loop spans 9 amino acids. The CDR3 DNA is TGTGCAAGTCGCATGAGGTTCACCTTC. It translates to CASRMRFTF.

The CDR3 sequence: CASSYSGHRAYEQYF. CDR3 DNA sequence: TGTGCCAGCAGTTACTCGGGACACCGAGCCTACGAGCAGTACTTC. This chain uses TRBV6-5 with TRBJ2-7; possibly TRBD1 for D (6 bases). Germline CDR1 reads MNHEY; CDR2 reads SVGAGI. The V gene lost 0 bases and the J gene lost 2 bases, with 11 bases spanning the gap. This CDR3 contains 15 residues.

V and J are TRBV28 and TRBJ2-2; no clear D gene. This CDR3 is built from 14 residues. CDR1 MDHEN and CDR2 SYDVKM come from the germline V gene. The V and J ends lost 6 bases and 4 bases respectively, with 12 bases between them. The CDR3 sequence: CASSLSRFTGELFF. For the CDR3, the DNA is TGTGCCAGCAGCCTATCCCGCTTCACCGGGGAGCTGTTTTTT.

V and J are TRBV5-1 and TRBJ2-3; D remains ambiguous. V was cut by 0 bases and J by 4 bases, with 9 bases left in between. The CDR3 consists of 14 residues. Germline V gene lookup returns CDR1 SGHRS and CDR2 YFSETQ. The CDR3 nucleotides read TGCGCCAGCAGCTTGGCCGGTTACTCAGATACGCAGTATTTT. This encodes CASSLAGYSDTQYF.

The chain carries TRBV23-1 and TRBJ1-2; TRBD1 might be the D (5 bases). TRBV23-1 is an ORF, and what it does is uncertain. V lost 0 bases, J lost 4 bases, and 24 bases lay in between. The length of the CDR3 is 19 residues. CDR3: CASSQSRRGTLIDAYGYTF. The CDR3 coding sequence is TGCGCCAGCAGTCAATCAAGGCGGGGGACCCTAATCGACGCCTATGGCTACACCTTC.

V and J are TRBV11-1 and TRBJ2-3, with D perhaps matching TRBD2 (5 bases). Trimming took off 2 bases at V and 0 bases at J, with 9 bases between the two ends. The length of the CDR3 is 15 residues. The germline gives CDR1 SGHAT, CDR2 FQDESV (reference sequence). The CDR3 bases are TGTGCCAGCAGCTTACGTCGGGGTAGCACAGATACGCAGTATTTT. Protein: CASSLRRGSTDTQYF.

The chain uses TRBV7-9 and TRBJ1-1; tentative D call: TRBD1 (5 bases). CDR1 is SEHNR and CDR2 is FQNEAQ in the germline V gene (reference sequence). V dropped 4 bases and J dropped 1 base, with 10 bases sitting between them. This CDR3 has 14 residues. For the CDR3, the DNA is TGTGCCAGCAGCTCAGTGGGGGGGAACACTGAAGCTTTCTTT. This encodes CASSSVGGNTEAFF.

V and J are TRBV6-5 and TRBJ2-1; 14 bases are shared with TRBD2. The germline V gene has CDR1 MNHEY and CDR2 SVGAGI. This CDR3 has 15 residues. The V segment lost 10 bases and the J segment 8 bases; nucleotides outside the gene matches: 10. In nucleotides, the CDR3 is TGTGCCACCCAGACTAGCGGGAGGGCCGGGGATGAGCAGTTCTTC. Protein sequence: CATQTSGRAGDEQFF.

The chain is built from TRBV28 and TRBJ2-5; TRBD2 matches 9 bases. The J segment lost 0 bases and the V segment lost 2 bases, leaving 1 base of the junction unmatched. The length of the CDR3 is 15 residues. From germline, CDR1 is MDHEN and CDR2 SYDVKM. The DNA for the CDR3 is TGTGCCAGCAGTTTAGGGACTAGCAACCAAGAGACCCAGTACTTC. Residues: CASSLGTSNQETQYF.

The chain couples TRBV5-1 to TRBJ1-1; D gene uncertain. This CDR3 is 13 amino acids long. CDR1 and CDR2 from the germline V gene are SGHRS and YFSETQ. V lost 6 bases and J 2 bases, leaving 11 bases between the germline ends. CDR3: CASTPQDNTEAFF. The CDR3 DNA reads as TGCGCCAGCACGCCTCAGGATAACACTGAAGCTTTCTTT.

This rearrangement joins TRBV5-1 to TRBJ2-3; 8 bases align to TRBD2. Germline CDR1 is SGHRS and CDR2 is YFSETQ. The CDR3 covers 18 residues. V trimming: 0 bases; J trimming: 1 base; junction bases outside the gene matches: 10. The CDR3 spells CASSLEASGWEGTDTQYF. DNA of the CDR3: TGCGCCAGCAGCTTGGAGGCTAGCGGGTGGGAGGGCACAGATACGCAGTATTTT.

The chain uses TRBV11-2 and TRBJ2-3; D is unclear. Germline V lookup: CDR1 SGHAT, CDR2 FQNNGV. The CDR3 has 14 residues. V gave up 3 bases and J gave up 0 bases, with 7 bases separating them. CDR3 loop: CASSFETSTDTQYF. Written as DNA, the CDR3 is TGTGCCAGCAGCTTCGAGACAAGCACAGATACGCAGTATTTT. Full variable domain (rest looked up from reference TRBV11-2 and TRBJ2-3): EAGVAQSPRYKIIEKRQSVAFWCNPISGHATLYWYQQILGQGPKLLIQFQNNGVVDDSQLPKDRFSAERLKGVDSTLKIQPAKLEDSAVYLCASSFETSTDTQYFGPGTRLTVL.

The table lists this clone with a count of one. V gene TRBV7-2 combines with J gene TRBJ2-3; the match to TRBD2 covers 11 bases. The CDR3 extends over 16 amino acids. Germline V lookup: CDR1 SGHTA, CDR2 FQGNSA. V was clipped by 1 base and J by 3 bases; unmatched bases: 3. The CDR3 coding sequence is TGTGCCAGCAGCTTAGGGCGACTAGCGGGAACAGATACGCAGTATTTT. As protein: CASSLGRLAGTDTQYF. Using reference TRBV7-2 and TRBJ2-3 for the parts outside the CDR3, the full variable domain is GAGVSQSPSNKVTEKGKDVELRCDPISGHTALYWYRQSLGQGLEFLIYFQGNSAPDKSGLPSDRFSAERTGGSVSTLTIQRTQQEDSAVYLCASSLGRLAGTDTQYFGPGTRLTVL.

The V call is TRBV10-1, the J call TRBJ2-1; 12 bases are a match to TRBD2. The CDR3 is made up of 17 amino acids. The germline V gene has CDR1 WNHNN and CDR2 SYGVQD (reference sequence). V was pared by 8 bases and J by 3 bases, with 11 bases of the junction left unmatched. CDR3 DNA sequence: TGCGCCAGCCTGACTAGCGGGAGTCAGCCCAGCTACAATGAGCAGTTCTTC. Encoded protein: CASLTSGSQPSYNEQFF.

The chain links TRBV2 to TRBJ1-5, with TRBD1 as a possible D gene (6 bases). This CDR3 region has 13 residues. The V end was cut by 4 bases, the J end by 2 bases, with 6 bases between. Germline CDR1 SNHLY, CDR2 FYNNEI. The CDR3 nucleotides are TGTGCCAGCAGTGGACAGGGCAATCAGCCCCAGCATTTT. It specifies CASSGQGNQPQHF.

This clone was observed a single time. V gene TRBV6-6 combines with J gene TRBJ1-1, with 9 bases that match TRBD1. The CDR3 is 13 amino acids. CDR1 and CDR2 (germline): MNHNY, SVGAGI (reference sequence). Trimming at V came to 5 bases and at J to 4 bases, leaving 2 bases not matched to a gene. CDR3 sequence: CASSRTGVTEAFF. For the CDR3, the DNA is TGTGCCAGCAGTCGGACAGGGGTCACTGAAGCTTTCTTT.

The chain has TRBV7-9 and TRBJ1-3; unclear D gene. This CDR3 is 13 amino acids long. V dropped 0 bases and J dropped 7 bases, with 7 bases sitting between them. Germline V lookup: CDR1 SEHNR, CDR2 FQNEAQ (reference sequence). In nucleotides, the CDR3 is TGTGCCAGCAGCTTAGCCAACGAGAACACCATATATTTT. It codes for CASSLANENTIYF.